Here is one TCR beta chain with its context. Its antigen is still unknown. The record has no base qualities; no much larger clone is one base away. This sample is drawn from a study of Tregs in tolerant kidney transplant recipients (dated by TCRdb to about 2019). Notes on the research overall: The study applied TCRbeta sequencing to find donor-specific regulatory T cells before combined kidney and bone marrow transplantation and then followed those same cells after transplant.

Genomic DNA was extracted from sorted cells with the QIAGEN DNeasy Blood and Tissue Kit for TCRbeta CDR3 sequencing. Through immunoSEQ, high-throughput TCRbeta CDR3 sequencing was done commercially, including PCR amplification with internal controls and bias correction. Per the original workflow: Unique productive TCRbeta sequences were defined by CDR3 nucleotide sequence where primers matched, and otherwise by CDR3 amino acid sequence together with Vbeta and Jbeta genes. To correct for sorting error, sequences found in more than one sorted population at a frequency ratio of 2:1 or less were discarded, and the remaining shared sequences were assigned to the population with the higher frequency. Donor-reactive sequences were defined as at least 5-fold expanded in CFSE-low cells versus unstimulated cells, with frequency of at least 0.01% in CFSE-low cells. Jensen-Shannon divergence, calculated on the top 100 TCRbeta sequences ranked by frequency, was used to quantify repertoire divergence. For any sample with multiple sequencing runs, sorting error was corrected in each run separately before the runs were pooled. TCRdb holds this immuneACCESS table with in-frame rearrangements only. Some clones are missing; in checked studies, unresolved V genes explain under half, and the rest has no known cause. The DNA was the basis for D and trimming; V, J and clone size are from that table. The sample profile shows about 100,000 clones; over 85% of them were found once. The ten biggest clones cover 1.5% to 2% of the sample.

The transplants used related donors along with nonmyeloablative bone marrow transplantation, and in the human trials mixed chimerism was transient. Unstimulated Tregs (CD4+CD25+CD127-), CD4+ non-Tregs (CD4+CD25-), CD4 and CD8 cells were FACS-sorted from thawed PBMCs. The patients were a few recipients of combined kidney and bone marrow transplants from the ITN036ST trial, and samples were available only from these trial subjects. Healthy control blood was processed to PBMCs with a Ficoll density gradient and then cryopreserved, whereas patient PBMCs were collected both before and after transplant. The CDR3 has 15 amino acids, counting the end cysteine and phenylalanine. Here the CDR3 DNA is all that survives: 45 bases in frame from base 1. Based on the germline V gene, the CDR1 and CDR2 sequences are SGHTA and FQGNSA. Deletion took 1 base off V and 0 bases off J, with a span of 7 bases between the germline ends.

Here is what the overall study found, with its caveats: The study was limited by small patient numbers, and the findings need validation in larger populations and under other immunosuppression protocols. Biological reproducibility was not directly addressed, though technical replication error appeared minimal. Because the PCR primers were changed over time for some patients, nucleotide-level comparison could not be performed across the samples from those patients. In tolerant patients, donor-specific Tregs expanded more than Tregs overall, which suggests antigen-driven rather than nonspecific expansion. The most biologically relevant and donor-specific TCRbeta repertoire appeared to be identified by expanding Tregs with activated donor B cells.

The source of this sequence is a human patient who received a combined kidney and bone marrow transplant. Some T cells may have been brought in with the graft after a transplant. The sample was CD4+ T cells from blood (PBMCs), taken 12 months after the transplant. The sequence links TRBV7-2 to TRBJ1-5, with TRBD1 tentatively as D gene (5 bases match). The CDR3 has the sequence CASSLVGVSNQPQHF. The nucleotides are TGTGCCAGCAGCTTAGTAGGGGTTAGCAATCAGCCCCAGCATTTT.